This TCR beta chain came from a study of beta chain features in type 1 diabetes. The wider study: The study examined more than 100,000,000 sorted cells across all samples. Overall study findings and caveats: Sequencing of cDNA might inflate the share of cells that strongly express TCR. There was a moderate but significant shortening of TCRB CDR3s in all four CD4+ subsets of Type 1 diabetes patients. When VDJ junctions were examined, type 1 diabetes patients showed fewer insertions and more deletions.

Purity above 95% was achieved in all sorted populations. The CDR3 length is 19 residues. Unmatched junction bases numbered 10, after V lost 0 bases and J lost 5 bases. The V gene's germline CDR1 is MGHRA and CDR2 YSYEKL. The whole isolated RNA underwent reverse transcription, so sequencing captured expressed TCRB transcripts. The protocol was immunoSEQ multiplex PCR, while the TCRdb copy is restricted to in-frame clones and leaves out a portion. Of 250,000 to 300,000 clones in the sample, about 24% were seen once. Concerning this clone: Its target is not known.

The genes are TRBV4-1 and TRBJ2-1, with 13 bases lining up with TRBD2. The TCR was taken from a woman in her 30s with type 1 diabetes. Sample: naive CD4+ T cells from blood. The CDR3 sequence: CASSQDLGLAGEGDNEQFF. As DNA, the CDR3 is TGCGCCAGCAGCCAAGATCTTGGACTAGCGGGAGAGGGGGACAATGAGCAGTTCTTC.